The sequence of this T cell receptor (beta chain) was determined in a study of T cell responses to AZD1222 COVID-19 vaccine. Study-wide findings and caveats: Of spike-specific TCRs, nearly half reportedly target regions left unmutated in variants. Receipt of two AZD1222 doses was followed by a rise in Spike-specific TCR breadth and depth. Researchers took repertoire samples only after the peak T cell response had come.

Looked up from germline, CDR1 is SGHTA and CDR2 is FQGNSA. CDR3 length equals 15 residues. The junction had 0 bases not matched to a gene; V was cut back by 3 bases and J by 0 bases. This clone was detected only once. Its antigen remains unknown. Data came from immunoSEQ multiplex PCR; TCRdb stores just in-frame clones and leaves some out. The repertoire consists of 13,000 to 15,000 clones, with approximately 84% occurring once and the leading ten covering 30% to 40%. This TCR derives from an adult who received the AZD1222 COVID-19 vaccine. The chain recombines TRBV7-2 with TRBJ2-7; 12 positions agree with TRBD2. The material was peripheral blood, obtained 28 days after the second AZD1222 dose. Written as DNA, the CDR3 is TGTGCCAGCAGCTTGGGACTAGCGGGCTCCTACGAGCAGTACTTC. This codes for CASSLGLAGSYEQYF.